This record covers a single TCR beta chain. Its antigen is not known. Trimming cost V 1 base and J 4 bases; bases outside gene matches: 1. Germline assignment: CDR1 MNHNS and CDR2 SASEGT. This CDR3 region has 15 residues. The entry originates in a study of cytomegalovirus exposure and HLA in healthy donors. In the study overall: According to later analysis, the same platform produced the 100 to 150 validation and about 700 first-cohort repertoires.

Study conclusions and caveats: The classifier, whose performance was assessed in both the original and validation cohorts, reportedly diagnosed cytomegalovirus status with high specificity and sensitivity. Cytomegalovirus-associated TCR beta chains were listed, numbering over 150.

Method: immunoSEQ multiplex PCR; TCRdb's copy keeps in-frame clones and lacks some. The data contain about 360,000 clones, roughly 85% of them singletons. Specimen: PBMCs. The chain is built from TRBV6-1 and TRBJ2-2, with TRBD1 matching over 9 bases. The receptor was isolated from a woman aged 18-29 years in good health and CMV-seronegative. The CDR3 loop is CASSEETGGTGELFF. DNA of the CDR3: TGTGCCAGCAGTGAAGAGACAGGGGGCACCGGGGAGCTGTTTTTT.